The 32 T cell receptor beta chains in this list originate from one sample, sequenced in a study of cytomegalovirus exposure and HLA in healthy donors. 60 Vbeta and 13 Jbeta primers were used in PCR. The table came from immunoSEQ multiplex PCR; TCRdb's copy has only in-frame clones and leaves some out. The repertoire holds around 150,000 clones, with about 75% as singletons. The sequencing sample was made of PBMCs. These receptors all stem from a man between 18 and 29 years old in good health and CMV-seropositive.

On this clone itself: One junction end does not reproduce the germline sequence, and a read error may be involved. This rearrangement joins TRBV28 to TRBJ1-1; a possible D gene is TRBD1 (6 bases). This CDR3 comprises 16 residues. Germline loops: CDR1 MDHEN, CDR2 SYDVKM. CDR3 nucleotides: TGTGCCCGCAGCACCCCGGGAGGGGGTAGGGCCCAATCGGCTTTCTTT. This encodes CARSTPGGGRAQSAFF.

V usage is TRBV7-9 and J usage is TRBJ2-7; D is perhaps TRBD2 (6 bases). Looked up from germline, CDR1 is SEHNR and CDR2 is FQNEAQ (reference sequence). The CDR3 consists of 14 residues. The V and J ends lost 5 bases and 3 bases respectively, with 14 bases between them. CDR3 sequence (DNA): TGTGCCAGCAGCCCCCGGGACTCCCGCTACGAGCAGTACTTC. It encodes CASSPRDSRYEQYF.

This clone has just a few counts. The chain recombines TRBV11-2 with TRBJ2-7; D unresolved. Germline V lookup: CDR1 SGHAT, CDR2 FQNNGV. Trimming cost V 0 bases and J 0 bases, with 6 bases left between them. This CDR3 spans 14 amino acids. The CDR3 reads CASSLDVVSYEQYF. As DNA, the CDR3 is TGTGCCAGCAGCTTAGATGTAGTCTCCTACGAGCAGTACTTC.

This sequence joins TRBV2 and TRBJ1-5, with no clear D. Looked up from germline, CDR1 is SNHLY and CDR2 is FYNNEI. The CDR3 consists of 13 residues. Trimming stripped 6 bases from V and 6 bases from J, with 12 bases between. In nucleotides, the CDR3 is TGTGCCAGCAGAGCCGGGAAGGCTCAGCCCCAGCATTTT. It specifies CASRAGKAQPQHF.

The chain uses TRBV6-5 and TRBJ2-7, with 7 bases that match TRBD1. V gave up 5 bases and J gave up 4 bases; unmatched junction bases: 11. There are 15 residues in the CDR3. Germline CDR1 and CDR2: MNHEY and SVGAGI. CDR3 protein: CASSTSSGTAYEQYF. The CDR3 coding sequence is TGTGCCAGCAGTACCTCTTCCGGGACAGCTTACGAGCAGTACTTC.

This sequence joins TRBV7-9 and TRBJ1-1; D is possibly TRBD1 (5 bases). Trimming removed 3 bases at V and 4 bases at J, with 15 bases between. Looked up from germline, CDR1 is SEHNR and CDR2 is FQNEAQ (reference sequence). This CDR3 comprises 15 residues. This chain's CDR3 is CASSFPLQGSTEAFF. As DNA, the CDR3 is TGTGCCAGCAGCTTTCCTCTTCAGGGAAGCACTGAAGCTTTCTTT.

The V call is TRBV4-1, the J call TRBJ1-1; 7 bases fit TRBD1. This CDR3 spans 15 amino acids. Germline trimming cut 0 bases from V and 4 bases from J; bases unmatched to any gene: 5. Looked up from germline, CDR1 is MGHRA and CDR2 is YSYEKL. The CDR3 DNA reads as TGCGCCAGCAGCCAAGATGGGGCAGGGGGCACTGAAGCTTTCTTT. It is translated as CASSQDGAGGTEAFF.

The genes are TRBV2 and TRBJ2-3, with D perhaps matching TRBD2 (5 bases). The V gene's germline CDR1 is SNHLY and CDR2 FYNNEI. The CDR3 covers 16 residues. V lost 7 bases, J lost 5 bases, and 22 bases lay in between. CDR3 amino acids: CASMGGPAMGRDTQYF. In DNA form, the CDR3 reads TGTGCCAGCATGGGCGGGCCCGCGATGGGGAGAGATACGCAGTATTTT.

The J gene is TRBJ2-3, the V gene TRBV6-4, with 12 bases matching TRBD1. Trimming cost V 8 bases and J 1 base; bases outside gene matches: 13. The CDR3 loop spans 18 amino acids. The germline CDR1 and CDR2 sequences are MRHNA and SNTAGT. The CDR3 spells CASSPAGTGGEGTDTQYF. CDR3 sequence (DNA): TGTGCCAGCTCCCCCGCCGGGACAGGGGGCGAGGGCACAGATACGCAGTATTTT.

This clone was seen more than once but under ten times. The chain is built from TRBV7-3 and TRBJ2-7; maybe TRBD1 (6 bases). Germline CDR1 and CDR2: SGHTA and FQGTGA. The CDR3 totals 15 residues. V lost 5 bases, J lost 0 bases, and 14 bases lay in between. The CDR3 loop is CASSDHPGASYEQYF. The CDR3 DNA reads as TGTGCCAGCAGCGATCACCCAGGGGCCTCCTACGAGCAGTACTTC. The full variable domain, completed using reference TRBV7-3 and TRBJ2-7, is GAGVSQTPSNKVTEKGKYVELRCDPISGHTALYWYRQSLGQGPEFLIYFQGTGAADDSGLPNDRFFAVRPEGSVSTLKIQRTERGDSAVYLCASSDHPGASYEQYFGPGTRLTVT.

This chain links TRBV7-9 with TRBJ1-1; TRBD1 matches at 8 bases. Germline V lookup: CDR1 SEHNR, CDR2 FQNEAQ (reference sequence). This CDR3 comprises 18 residues. The V and J ends lost 5 bases and 3 bases, in that order; junction bases with no gene match: 17. The CDR3 region is CASSKRPAGTGSHTEAFF. The CDR3 DNA sequence: TGTGCCAGCAGCAAACGACCAGCCGGGACAGGTTCCCACACTGAAGCTTTCTTT. The full variable domain, completed using reference TRBV7-9 and TRBJ1-1, is DTGVSQNPRHKITKRGQNVTFRCDPISEHNRLYWYRQTLGQGPEFLTYFQNEAQLEKSRLLSDRFSAERPKGSFSTLEIQRTEQGDSAMYLCASSKRPAGTGSHTEAFFGQGTRLTVV.

The chain carries TRBV2 and TRBJ2-7, with D possibly being TRBD1 (8 bases). Trimming stripped 6 bases from V and 1 base from J, with 13 bases between. The CDR3 covers 14 residues. The germline gives CDR1 SNHLY, CDR2 FYNNEI. The CDR3 DNA reads TGTGCCAGCAGAACAGGGGGGGGTTCCTACGAGCAGTACTTC. This codes for CASRTGGGSYEQYF.

This clone was counted once. V usage is TRBV19 and J usage is TRBJ1-1, with D hard to call. Germline V lookup: CDR1 LNHDA, CDR2 SQIVND (reference sequence). This CDR3 has 13 amino acids. The ends were cut back, 9 bases at V and 1 base at J, with 12 bases in the middle. CDR3 DNA: TGTGCCAGCTGTCTTCGGGGGAACACTGAAGCTTTCTTT. This encodes CASCLRGNTEAFF.

The CDR3 reads CASSRTAVQSYEQYF. The CDR3 nucleotides are TGTGCCAGCAGCCGGACAGCAGTTCAGTCCTACGAGCAGTACTTC. V and J are TRBV11-2 and TRBJ2-7; tentative D call: TRBD1 (6 bases). This CDR3 has 15 residues. In germline, CDR1 is SGHAT, CDR2 FQNNGV. V lost 5 bases and J 1 base, leaving 15 bases between the germline ends.

The chain is built from TRBV18 and TRBJ2-1; unclear D gene. Trimming removed 3 bases at V and 2 bases at J, with 11 bases between. The CDR3 has 15 residues. Looked up from germline, CDR1 is KGHSH and CDR2 is LQKENI. This chain's CDR3 is CASSPDTSPYNEQFF. As DNA, the CDR3 is TGTGCCAGCTCACCTGACACCTCCCCCTACAATGAGCAGTTCTTC.

The chain employs TRBV4-1 and TRBJ2-1; 9 nucleotides align to TRBD2. J gave up 8 bases and V 1 base, and 9 bases lay outside the gene matches. Germline V lookup: CDR1 MGHRA, CDR2 YSYEKL. CDR3 length equals 16 residues. The CDR3 sequence: CASSQALSGRRDEQFF. In DNA form, the CDR3 reads TGCGCCAGCAGCCAAGCTCTTAGCGGGAGACGAGATGAGCAGTTCTTC.

The V call is TRBV27, the J call TRBJ2-1; 9 bases align to TRBD2. The junction had 6 bases not matched to a gene; V was cut back by 2 bases and J by 4 bases. This CDR3 is 16 amino acids long. Per germline, CDR1 MNHEY and CDR2 SMNVEV (reference sequence). For the CDR3, the DNA is TGTGCCAGCAGTTTAGGGGCGGGAGGGCCATACAATGAGCAGTTCTTC. This gives the protein CASSLGAGGPYNEQFF.

This chain connects TRBV10-3 to TRBJ2-3; 13 nucleotides match TRBD2. Trimming took 4 bases from V and 0 from J; bases not matched to a gene: 4. Per the germline V gene, CDR1 is ENHRY and CDR2 is SYGVKD. The CDR3 consists of 17 residues. The CDR3 here is CAISAGTSGTSTDTQYF. In DNA, the CDR3 is TGTGCCATCAGTGCCGGGACTAGCGGGACTAGCACAGATACGCAGTATTTT.

This rearrangement joins TRBV9 to TRBJ2-7; possibly TRBD1 for D (6 bases). V dropped 4 bases and J dropped 7 bases, with 27 bases sitting between them. There are 17 residues in the CDR3. Germline values: CDR1 SGDLS, CDR2 YYNGEE. CDR3 bases: TGTGCCAGCAGCCCTCAAAAGGGGGTGGGGGCAATAGGGGAGCAGTACTTC. Its translation is CASSPQKGVGAIGEQYF.

The chain couples TRBV7-7 to TRBJ2-2; 15 nucleotides agree with TRBD2. This CDR3 region has 19 residues. The germline V gene encodes CDR1 SSHAT and CDR2 FNYEAQ (reference sequence). V dropped 5 bases and J dropped 4; count of bases not matched to a gene: 11. As DNA, the CDR3 is TGTGCCAGCAGCCCCCGGACTAGCGGGAGGGCGAGTGGCACCGGGGAGCTGTTTTTT. Residues: CASSPRTSGRASGTGELFF.

The chain employs TRBV7-9 and TRBJ2-7; 7 bases agree with TRBD1. Per the germline V gene, CDR1 is SEHNR and CDR2 is FQNEAQ (reference sequence). The CDR3 runs to 14 residues. Trimming cost V 5 bases and J 2 bases; bases outside gene matches: 6. CDR3 protein: CASSPQDRPYEQYF. In DNA form, the CDR3 reads TGTGCCAGCAGCCCTCAGGACAGGCCCTACGAGCAGTACTTC.

About this clone itself: Relative to the germline gene, one junction end is altered; a read error may explain this. This sequence joins TRBV4-1 and TRBJ1-1, with 8 bases identical to TRBD1. Germline lookup yields CDR1 MGHRA and CDR2 YSYEKL. This CDR3 contains 15 residues. The CDR3 loop reads CSSSLPGTGNTEAFF. The CDR3 nucleotides read TGCTCCAGCAGCCTACCCGGGACAGGAAACACTGAAGCTTTCTTT.

This chain joins TRBV14 and TRBJ2-5; 7 nucleotides agree with TRBD1. The V gene end was trimmed by 3 bases and the J gene end by 0 bases; junction bases not matched to a gene: 1. Germline loops: CDR1 SGHDN, CDR2 FVKESK. CDR3 length equals 14 residues. The CDR3 sequence is CASSQGQHQETQYF. The CDR3 region has the DNA TGTGCCAGCAGCCAGGGACAGCACCAAGAGACCCAGTACTTC.

The rearrangement uses TRBV30 and TRBJ2-5; TRBD2 matches at 15 bases. CDR1 is GTSNPN, CDR2 SVGIG, per germline (reference sequence). V lost 4 bases, J lost 4 bases, and 10 bases stayed unmatched. The CDR3 runs 17 residues. CDR3 in amino acids: CAWNTGLAGGPRETQYF. The CDR3, as DNA: TGTGCCTGGAATACCGGACTAGCGGGAGGGCCACGAGAGACCCAGTACTTC.

This clone was observed a single time. This chain uses TRBV6-7 with TRBJ2-1; 7 bases align to TRBD2. TRBV6-7 falls under the ORF class, with uncertain function. V shed 6 bases, J shed 8 bases, and the junction held 4 bases outside the gene matches. There are 12 residues in the CDR3. Here the CDR3 DNA reads TGTGCCAGCAGCTTGGCGGGAGATGAGCAGTTCTTC. This sequence encodes CASSLAGDEQFF.

The chain combines TRBV5-6 with TRBJ2-5, with 12 bases that match TRBD2. With V trimmed by 3 bases and J by 5 bases, 8 bases remained unmatched. Germline V lookup: CDR1 SGHDT, CDR2 YYEEEE. The CDR3 has 16 residues. The CDR3 region is CASSWRTSGTWETQYF. DNA of the CDR3: TGTGCCAGCAGCTGGAGGACTAGCGGGACCTGGGAGACCCAGTACTTC.

The gene calls are TRBV28 and TRBJ2-4; D is perhaps TRBD2 (5 bases). This CDR3 region has 14 residues. Deletions cut 8 bases from V and 6 bases from J, with 17 bases between. Germline V gives CDR1 MDHEN, CDR2 SYDVKM. CDR3: CASATSDYGNIQYF. The CDR3 DNA is TGTGCCAGCGCCACGTCCGACTACGGAAACATTCAGTACTTC.

The CDR3 reads CASTNNPLEANTDTQYF. The CDR3 nucleotides are TGTGCCAGCACCAATAATCCGCTGGAGGCAAACACAGATACGCAGTATTTT. This chain uses TRBV7-9 with TRBJ2-3; possibly TRBD2 for D (5 bases). From germline, CDR1 is SEHNR and CDR2 FQNEAQ (reference sequence). The CDR3 extends over 17 amino acids. V shed 7 bases and J shed 2 bases, with 22 bases lying between them. Using reference TRBV7-9 and TRBJ2-3 for the parts outside the CDR3, the full variable domain is DTGVSQNPRHKITKRGQNVTFRCDPISEHNRLYWYRQTLGQGPEFLTYFQNEAQLEKSRLLSDRFSAERPKGSFSTLEIQRTEQGDSAMYLCASTNNPLEANTDTQYFGPGTRLTVL.

This chain links TRBV21-1 with TRBJ1-1; TRBD1, as called in the table, went unchecked against the DNA. TRBV21-1 corresponds to a pseudogene. The CDR3 has 15 residues. The chain's CDR3 is CASSKPETGNTEAFF. As DNA, the CDR3 is TGTGCCAGCAGCAAACCTGAAACAGGGAACACTGAAGCTTTCTTT.

V usage is TRBV19 and J usage is TRBJ1-1; a weak D match, TRBD1 (5 bases). Trimming pared 6 bases from V and 1 base from J, leaving 9 bases between. The germline gives CDR1 LNHDA, CDR2 SQIVND (reference sequence). CDR3 length: 13 amino acids. The DNA of the CDR3 is TGTGCCAGTAGAAGGGGTGCGAACACTGAAGCTTTCTTT. It codes for CASRRGANTEAFF.

The table lists this clone with a count of one. The J gene is TRBJ1-6, the V gene TRBV19, with D tentatively TRBD1 (5 bases). The CDR3 spans 15 residues. Germline CDR1 is LNHDA and CDR2 is SQIVND (reference sequence). V gave up 4 bases and J gave up 9 bases, with 16 bases separating them. The CDR3 nucleotides read TGTGCCAGTAGTACCGGGGGATTTCCCAGTTCACCCCTCCACTTT. This translates into CASSTGGFPSSPLHF.

The chain recombines TRBV2 with TRBJ2-5; D is perhaps TRBD2 (6 bases). The tail of the sequence fits TRBJ2-7 better, so the J call may be wrong. CDR1 and CDR2 from the germline V gene are SNHLY and FYNNEI. The CDR3 is 14 residues long. CDR3 region: CASRDGGIAYEQYF. CDR3 DNA sequence: TGTGCCAGCAGGGACGGCGGGATTGCCTACGAGCAGTACTTC.